These T cell receptor beta chains were read from a single sample in a study of cytomegalovirus exposure and HLA in healthy donors. Only in-frame clones appear in the TCRdb table, and some are missing; sequencing was by immunoSEQ multiplex PCR. The table lists roughly 150,000 clones, approximately 84% of them singletons. The sequenced sample consisted of PBMCs. These receptors were collected from a woman in her 40s in good health and CMV-seropositive. Each CDR3 is given with its conserved first and last residue. Each record gives: J gene, V gene, CDR3 protein.

TRBJ1-5	TRBV30	CAWSVRAGEGQPQHF
TRBJ1-4	TRBV5-1	CASSSQGTGGTEKLFF
TRBJ1-6	TRBV14	CASSQNSGPSPLHF
TRBJ1-3	TRBV10-3	CAIRNTGGGRNTIYF
TRBJ1-1	TRBV4-2	CASSQERQGPNEAFF
TRBJ1-3	TRBV18	CASSPLTGPGNTIYF
TRBJ1-2	TRBV6-4	CASREGAGSYGYTF
TRBJ2-7	TRBV18	CASSPLDSSYEQYF
.	TRBV9	CASSVAASGYEQYF
TRBJ2-2	TRBV19	CASNQRGLNTGELFF
TRBJ1-2	TRBV30	CAQSFTGGYTF
TRBJ1-2	TRBV7-2	CASSLVLDGYTF
TRBJ2-7	TRBV7-9	CASKAGVSEQYF
TRBJ1-2	TRBV6-1	CASSLLGLANYGYTF
TRBJ1-3	TRBV7-9	CASSLLGDVF
TRBJ1-1	TRBV7-3	CASSLSQGTEAFF
TRBJ1-3	TRBV15	CATSRDLRSDSGNTIYF
TRBJ1-1	TRBV7-9	CSSSANWAFF
TRBJ1-4	TRBV11-2	CASSAGVANEKLFF
TRBJ2-4	TRBV7-8	CASSWGTGELTKNIQYF
TRBJ2-3	TRBV7-6	CASSLGLGTDTQYF
TRBJ2-7	TRBV6-5	CASSYWGTGRSYEQYF
TRBJ1-1	TRBV19	CASNSWEGRTKAFF
TRBJ1-3	TRBV10-3	CAIGGREGNTIYF
TRBJ1-1	TRBV6-1	CASSARQREAFF
TRBJ1-2	TRBV5-5	CASSGGTGNYGYTF